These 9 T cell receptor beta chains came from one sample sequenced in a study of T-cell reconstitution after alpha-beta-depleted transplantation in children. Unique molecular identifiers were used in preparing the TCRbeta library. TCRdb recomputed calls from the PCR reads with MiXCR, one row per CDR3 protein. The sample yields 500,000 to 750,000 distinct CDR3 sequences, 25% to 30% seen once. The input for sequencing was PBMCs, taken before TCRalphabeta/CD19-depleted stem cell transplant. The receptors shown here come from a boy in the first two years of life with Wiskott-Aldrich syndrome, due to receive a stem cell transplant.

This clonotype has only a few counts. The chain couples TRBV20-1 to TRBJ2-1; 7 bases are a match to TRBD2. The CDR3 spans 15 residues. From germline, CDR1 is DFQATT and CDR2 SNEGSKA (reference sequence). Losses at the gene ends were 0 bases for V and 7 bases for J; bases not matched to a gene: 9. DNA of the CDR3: TGCAGTGCTAGAGATCTCGCGGGAGTTTATAATGAGCAGTTCTTC. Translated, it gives CSARDLAGVYNEQFF.

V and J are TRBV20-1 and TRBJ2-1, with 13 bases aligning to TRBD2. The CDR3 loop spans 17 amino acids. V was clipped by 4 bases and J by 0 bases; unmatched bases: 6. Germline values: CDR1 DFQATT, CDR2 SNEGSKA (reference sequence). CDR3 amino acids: CSAIRGTSGISYNEQFF. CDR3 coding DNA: TGCAGTGCTATAAGAGGGACTAGCGGGATCTCCTACAATGAGCAGTTCTTC.

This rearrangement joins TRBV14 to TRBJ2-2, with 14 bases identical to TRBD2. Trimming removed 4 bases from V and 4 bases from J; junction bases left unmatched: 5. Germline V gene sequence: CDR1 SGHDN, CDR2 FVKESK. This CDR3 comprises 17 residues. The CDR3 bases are TGTGCCAGCAGCCGAGGACTAGCGGGAGGACGCACCGGGGAGCTGTTTTTT. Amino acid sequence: CASSRGLAGGRTGELFF.

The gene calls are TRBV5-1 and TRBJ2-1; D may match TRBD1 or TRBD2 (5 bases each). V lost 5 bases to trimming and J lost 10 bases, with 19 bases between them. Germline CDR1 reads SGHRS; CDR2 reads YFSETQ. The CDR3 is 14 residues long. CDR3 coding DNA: TGCGCCAGCAGATCCGGGACGCCAGCTTTGGAGCAGTTCTTC. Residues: CASRSGTPALEQFF. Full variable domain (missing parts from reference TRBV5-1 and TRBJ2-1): KAGVTQTPRYLIKTRGQQVTLSCSPISGHRSVSWYQQTPGQGLQFLFEYFSETQRNKGNFPGRFSGRQFSNSRSEMNVSTLELGDSALYLCASRSGTPALEQFFGPGTRLTVL.

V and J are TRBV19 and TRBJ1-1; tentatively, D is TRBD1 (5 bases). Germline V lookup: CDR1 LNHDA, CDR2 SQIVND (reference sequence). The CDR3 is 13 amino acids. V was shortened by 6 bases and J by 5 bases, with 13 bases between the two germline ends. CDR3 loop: CASSGQLQTEAFF. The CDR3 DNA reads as TGTGCCAGTAGCGGACAACTACAGACTGAAGCTTTCTTT.

The CDR3 here is CASSTGTYLEKLFF. The CDR3 DNA reads TGTGCCAGCAGCACAGGGACGTACCTTGAAAAACTGTTTTTT. The chain carries TRBV5-5 and TRBJ1-4; TRBD1 might be the D (6 bases). The CDR3 covers 14 residues. Between the trimmed V and J ends, which lost 4 bases and 7 bases, there was a span of 14 bases. The V gene's germline CDR1 is SGHKS and CDR2 YYEKEE (reference sequence).

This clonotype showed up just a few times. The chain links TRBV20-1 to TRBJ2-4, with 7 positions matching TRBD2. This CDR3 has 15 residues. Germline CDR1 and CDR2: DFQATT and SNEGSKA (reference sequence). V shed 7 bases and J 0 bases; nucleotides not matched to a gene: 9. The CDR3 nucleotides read TGCAGTGTCCGAGTGCGGGGGTCAGCCAAAAACATTCAGTACTTC. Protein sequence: CSVRVRGSAKNIQYF.

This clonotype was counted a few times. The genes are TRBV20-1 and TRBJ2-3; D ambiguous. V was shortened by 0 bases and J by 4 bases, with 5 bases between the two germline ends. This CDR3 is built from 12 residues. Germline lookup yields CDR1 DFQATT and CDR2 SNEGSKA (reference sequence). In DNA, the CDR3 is TGCAGTGCTAGAGATTTTGCAGATACGCAGTATTTT. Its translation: CSARDFADTQYF.

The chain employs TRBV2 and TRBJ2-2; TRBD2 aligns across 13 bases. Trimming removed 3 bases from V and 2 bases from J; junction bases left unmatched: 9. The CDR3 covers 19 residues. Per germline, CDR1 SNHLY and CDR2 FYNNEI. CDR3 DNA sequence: TGTGCCAGCAGTGAGGTCTTGAGACTAGCGGGAGGAAACACCGGGGAGCTGTTTTTT. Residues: CASSEVLRLAGGNTGELFF.